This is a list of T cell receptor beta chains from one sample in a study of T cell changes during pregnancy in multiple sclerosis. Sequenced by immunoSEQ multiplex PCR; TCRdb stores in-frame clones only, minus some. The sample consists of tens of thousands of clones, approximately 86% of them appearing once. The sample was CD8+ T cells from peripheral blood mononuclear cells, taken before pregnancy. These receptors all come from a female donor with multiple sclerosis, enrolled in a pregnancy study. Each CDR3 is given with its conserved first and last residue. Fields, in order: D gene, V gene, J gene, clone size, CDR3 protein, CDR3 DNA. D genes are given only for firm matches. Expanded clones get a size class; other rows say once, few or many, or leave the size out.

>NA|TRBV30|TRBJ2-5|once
CAWSVGGAGRETQYF
TGTGCCTGGAGTGTAGGGGGGGCCGGGAGGGAGACCCAGTACTTC
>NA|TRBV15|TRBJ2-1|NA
CATSRSTGLEQFF
TGTGCCACCAGCAGGAGCACGGGACTCGAGCAGTTCTTC
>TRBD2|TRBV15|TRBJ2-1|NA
CATRLAGLSSYNEQFF
TGTGCCACCAGACTAGCGGGTCTGAGCTCCTACAATGAGCAGTTCTTC
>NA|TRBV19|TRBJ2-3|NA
CASSIGGTGDTQYF
TGTGCCAGTAGTATAGGAGGCACAGGAGATACGCAGTATTTT
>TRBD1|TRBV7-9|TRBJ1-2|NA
CASSGDRDSSYGYTF
TGTGCCAGCAGCGGGGACAGGGATAGTAGCTATGGCTACACCTTC
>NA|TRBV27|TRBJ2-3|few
CATRQGHDVTDTQYF
TGTGCCACTCGGCAGGGACACGATGTCACAGATACGCAGTATTTT
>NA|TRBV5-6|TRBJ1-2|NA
CASSPSGFGYGYTF
TGTGCCAGCAGCCCGTCGGGGTTTGGCTATGGCTACACCTTC
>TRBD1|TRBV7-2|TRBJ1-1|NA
CASSLPGQPNTEAFF
TGTGCCAGCAGCCTACCGGGACAGCCGAACACTGAAGCTTTCTTT
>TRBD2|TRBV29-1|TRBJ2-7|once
CSVESGRGGYEQYF
TGCAGCGTTGAATCGGGGCGGGGGGGATACGAGCAGTACTTC
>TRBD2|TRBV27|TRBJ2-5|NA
CASSPTSGVKETQYF
TGTGCCAGCAGTCCGACTAGCGGGGTTAAAGAGACCCAGTACTTC
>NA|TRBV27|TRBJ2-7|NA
CASKADTSSYEQYF
TGTGCCAGCAAGGCGGACACCAGCTCCTACGAGCAGTACTTC
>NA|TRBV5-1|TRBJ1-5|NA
CASSEGVYQPQHF
TGCGCCAGCAGTGAGGGGGTTTATCAGCCCCAGCATTTT
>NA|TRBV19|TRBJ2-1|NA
CASSSSGRYNEQFF
TGTGCCAGTAGTTCGTCGGGGAGGTACAATGAGCAGTTCTTC
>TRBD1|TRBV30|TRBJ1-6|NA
CAWIPGGDRSSYNSPLHF
TGTGCCTGGATTCCGGGGGGGGACAGAAGCTCCTATAATTCACCCCTCCACTTT
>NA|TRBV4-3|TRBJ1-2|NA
CASSQGTGKENDYTF
TGCGCCAGCAGCCAAGGTACAGGGAAGGAGAATGACTACACCTTC
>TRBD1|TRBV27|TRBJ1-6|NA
CASSLTGISSPLHF
TGTGCCAGCAGTTTGACAGGGATTAGTTCACCCCTCCACTTT
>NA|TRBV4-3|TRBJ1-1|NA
CASSQVRGNEAFF
TGCGCCAGCAGCCAGGTCAGGGGCAATGAAGCTTTCTTT
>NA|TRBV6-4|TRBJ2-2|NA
CASSDSGASNTGELFF
TGTGCCAGCAGTGACTCGGGGGCCTCGAACACCGGGGAGCTGTTTTTT
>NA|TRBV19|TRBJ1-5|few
CASRYGRQPQHF
TGTGCCAGTAGGTACGGTAGACAGCCCCAGCATTTT
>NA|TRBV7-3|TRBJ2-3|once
CASSSTGVGTDTQYF
TGTGCCAGCAGCTCCACGGGAGTTGGCACAGATACGCAGTATTTT
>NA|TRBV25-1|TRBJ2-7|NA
CASSGILGGPHEQYF
TGTGCCAGCAGTGGGATCCTAGGAGGCCCCCACGAGCAGTACTTC
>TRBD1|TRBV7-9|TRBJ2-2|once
CASSLGTGVTGELFF
TGTGCCAGCAGCTTAGGGACAGGGGTCACCGGGGAGCTGTTTTTT
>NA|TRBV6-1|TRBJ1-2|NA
CASTIQGLHGYTF
TGTGCCAGCACCATACAGGGTCTCCATGGCTACACCTTC
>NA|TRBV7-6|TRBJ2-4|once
CASSLAPEENIQYF
TGTGCCAGCAGCTTAGCGCCCGAGGAAAACATTCAGTACTTC
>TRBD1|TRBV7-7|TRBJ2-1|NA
CASSLGTGGLDEQFF
TGTGCCAGCAGCTTAGGGACAGGGGGCTTAGATGAGCAGTTCTTC
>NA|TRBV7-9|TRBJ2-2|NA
CASSLSENTGELFF
TGTGCCAGCAGCTTAAGCGAGAACACCGGGGAGCTGTTTTTT
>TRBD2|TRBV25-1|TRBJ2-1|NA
CASSVGTSGGNEQFF
TGTGCCAGCAGTGTCGGGACTAGCGGGGGGAATGAGCAGTTCTTC
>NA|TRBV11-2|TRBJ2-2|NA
CASSPTGELFF
TGTGCCAGCAGCCCTACCGGGGAGCTGTTTTTT
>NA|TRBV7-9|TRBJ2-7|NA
CASSLGERVTYEQYF
TGTGCCAGCAGCTTAGGTGAGCGGGTCACCTACGAGCAGTACTTC
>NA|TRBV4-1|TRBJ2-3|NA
CASKGSVADTQYF
TGCGCCAGCAAGGGTAGCGTGGCAGATACGCAGTATTTT
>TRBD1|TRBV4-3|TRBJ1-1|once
CASSQEIGTGINTEAFF
TGCGCCAGCAGCCAAGAGATCGGGACAGGGATAAACACTGAAGCTTTCTTT
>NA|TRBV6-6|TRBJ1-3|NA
CASSYAQGHSGNTIYF
TGTGCCAGCAGTTACGCCCAGGGGCATAGTGGAAACACCATATATTTT
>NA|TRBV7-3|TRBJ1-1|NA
CASSASGLGNTEAFF
TGTGCCAGCAGCGCTTCAGGGCTGGGGAACACTGAAGCTTTCTTT